This TCR beta chain was identified during a study of vaccination effects on CD4 cells after COVID-19. Points from the study as a whole: Sampling in the study covered few convalescent patients and included no early post-infection timepoints. In healthy vaccinees, only 1 of 255 vaccine-induced clones cross-reacted with common cold coronaviruses.

TCRdb's table, derived via immunoSEQ multiplex PCR, lists solely in-frame clones and lacks some. The sample carries about 37,000 clones, approximately 75% recorded once. This CDR3 is 13 amino acids long. The germline V gene encodes CDR1 SGHRS and CDR2 YFSETQ. V was pared by 4 bases and J by 4 bases, with 2 bases of the junction left unmatched. Scientists isolated CD4+ T cells after a roughly 9-day culture period ended. Nucleocapsid antibody tests were negative, and the vaccine recipients had no prior SARS-CoV-2 infection. Remarks on this clone: Its antigen is unknown.

This TCR was recovered from a human donor who received a COVID-19 vaccine. The sequencing used CD4+ T cells from PBMCs cultured without peptide, collected before COVID-19 vaccination. This rearrangement joins TRBV5-1 to TRBJ2-1; 7 bases map to TRBD2. The CDR3 DNA reads TGCGCCAGCAGCGGGGGGGTTTACAATGAGCAGTTCTTC. Amino acid sequence: CASSGGVYNEQFF. The full variable domain, completed using reference TRBV5-1 and TRBJ2-1, is KAGVTQTPRYLIKTRGQQVTLSCSPISGHRSVSWYQQTPGQGLQFLFEYFSETQRNKGNFPGRFSGRQFSNSRSEMNVSTLELGDSALYLCASSGGVYNEQFFGPGTRLTVL.